These T cell receptor beta chains were read from a single sample in a study of OX40 agonist ivuxolimab in advanced cancers. Some clones are missing from TCRdb's copy, which holds only in-frame ones; the method was immunoSEQ multiplex PCR. The sample shows about 42,000 clones, 82% of them seen only once. The source material was CD4+ or CD8+ T cells sorted from blood, sampled in a trial of the OX40 agonist ivuxolimab. These receptors were obtained from an adult with an advanced solid tumor such as melanoma, head and neck, liver or kidney cancer. Both conserved end residues are part of each CDR3. The D gene is left open where the match is weak. Not every row has a clone size; where given, it reads once, few, many or a size class.

J: TRBJ2-7; V: TRBV9; D: TRBD2; size: .; CDR3: CASSFTGGPDEQYF; DNA: TGTGCCAGCAGCTTTACGGGGGGGCCCGACGAGCAGTACTTC
J: TRBJ2-3; V: TRBV6-6; D: TRBD2; size: few; CDR3: CASSAEAGGIDTQYF; DNA: TGTGCCAGCAGTGCCGAGGCGGGAGGGATAGATACGCAGTATTTT
J: TRBJ2-7; V: TRBV5-1; D: .; size: .; CDR3: CASSKAGPLSSYEQYF; DNA: TGCGCCAGCAGCAAGGCGGGTCCCCTGAGCTCCTACGAGCAGTACTTC
J: TRBJ1-3; V: TRBV6-6; D: .; size: .; CDR3: CASSGGPISGNTIYF; DNA: TGTGCCAGCAGTGGCGGACCGATCTCTGGAAACACCATATATTTT
J: TRBJ2-4; V: TRBV10-3; D: TRBD1; size: .; CDR3: CAISVTGDSNIQYF; DNA: TGTGCCATCAGTGTAACAGGGGACAGCAACATTCAGTACTTC
J: TRBJ2-1; V: TRBV6-6; D: .; size: .; CDR3: CASSAIPGVVNEQFF; DNA: TGTGCCAGCAGTGCCATACCGGGGGTCGTCAATGAGCAGTTCTTC
J: TRBJ2-5; V: TRBV21-1; D: .; size: .; CDR3: CASSKSDENVGGAEETQYF; DNA: TGTGCCAGCAGCAAAAGCGATGAGAACGTCGGGGGAGCGGAAGAGACCCAGTACTTC
J: TRBJ2-2; V: TRBV7-2; D: .; size: .; CDR3: CASRLNRNTGELFF; DNA: TGTGCCAGCAGATTAAACAGAAACACCGGGGAGCTGTTTTTT
J: TRBJ1-3; V: TRBV4-3; D: .; size: .; CDR3: CASSQEVTARGPGNTIYF; DNA: TGCGCCAGCAGCCAAGAGGTCACAGCCAGGGGACCTGGAAACACCATATATTTT
J: TRBJ1-2; V: TRBV6-6; D: .; size: .; CDR3: CASSSGVWDGYTF; DNA: TGTGCCAGCAGTTCCGGGGTTTGGGATGGCTACACCTTC
J: TRBJ2-7; V: TRBV4-1; D: TRBD2; size: few; CDR3: CASSLIAGSNEQYF; DNA: TGCGCCAGCAGCCTTATAGCGGGTTCGAACGAGCAGTACTTC
J: TRBJ1-5; V: TRBV28; D: TRBD1; size: .; CDR3: CASSRPGTGDLYSNQPQHF; DNA: TGTGCCAGCAGTCGTCCCGGGACAGGCGACCTCTATAGCAATCAGCCCCAGCATTTT
J: TRBJ2-1; V: TRBV9; D: TRBD2; size: .; CDR3: CASSARLAGLNEQFF; DNA: TGTGCCAGCAGCGCGCGACTAGCGGGTTTGAATGAGCAGTTCTTC
J: TRBJ2-5; V: TRBV7-7; D: .; size: .; CDR3: CASSLVNWETQYF; DNA: TGTGCCAGCAGCTTGGTCAATTGGGAGACCCAGTACTTC
J: TRBJ1-3; V: TRBV28; D: .; size: .; CDR3: CASSSSSSGNTIYF; DNA: TGTGCCAGCAGTTCGTCCTCCTCTGGAAACACCATATATTTT
J: TRBJ2-3; V: TRBV7-3; D: .; size: few; CDR3: CASSLTEGGADTQYF; DNA: TGTGCCAGCAGCTTGACAGAGGGGGGGGCGGATACGCAGTATTTT
J: TRBJ1-6; V: TRBV6-6; D: .; size: .; CDR3: CAGGKGPENNSPLHF; DNA: TGTGCCGGGGGAAAGGGGCCAGAGAATAATTCACCCCTCCACTTT
J: TRBJ2-7; V: TRBV7-2; D: TRBD2; size: once; CDR3: CASSLAGGREQYF; DNA: TGTGCCAGCAGCTTAGCGGGAGGGAGGGAGCAGTACTTC
J: TRBJ1-4; V: TRBV28; D: .; size: once; CDR3: CASSLVGGREKLFF; DNA: TGTGCCAGCAGTTTAGTGGGTGGAAGGGAAAAACTGTTTTTT
J: TRBJ1-5; V: TRBV14; D: .; size: .; CDR3: CASSPGDGQPQHF; DNA: TGTGCCAGCAGCCCAGGGGACGGTCAGCCCCAGCATTTT
J: TRBJ1-2; V: TRBV4-3; D: .; size: once; CDR3: CASSQNPRGVPDGYTF; DNA: TGCGCCAGCAGCCAAAACCCTAGGGGGGTCCCGGATGGCTACACCTTC
J: TRBJ2-2; V: TRBV2; D: .; size: .; CDR3: CASRRELGAGELFF; DNA: TGTGCCAGCAGACGGGAGTTGGGCGCCGGGGAGCTGTTTTTT
J: TRBJ2-2; V: TRBV7-3; D: TRBD1; size: .; CDR3: CASSLGQGDTGELFF; DNA: TGTGCCAGCAGCTTGGGGCAGGGGGACACCGGGGAGCTGTTTTTT
J: TRBJ2-7; V: TRBV5-1; D: .; size: .; CDR3: CASSLAEGEGEQYF; DNA: TGCGCCAGCAGCTTGGCCGAGGGGGAAGGCGAGCAGTACTTC
J: TRBJ1-3; V: TRBV6-5; D: .; size: .; CDR3: CASSFHRDSDTIYF; DNA: TGTGCCAGCAGTTTCCACCGGGACTCAGACACCATATATTTT
J: TRBJ2-1; V: TRBV7-2; D: .; size: .; CDR3: CASSLEGPGQQFF; DNA: TGTGCCAGCAGCTTAGAGGGGCCCGGGCAGCAGTTCTTC
J: TRBJ2-7; V: TRBV9; D: TRBD1; size: .; CDR3: CASSKDGQGWTYEQYF; DNA: TGTGCCAGCAGTAAGGACGGACAGGGATGGACCTACGAGCAGTACTTC
J: TRBJ1-3; V: TRBV7-2; D: .; size: .; CDR3: CASSLDAGSGNTIYF; DNA: TGTGCCAGCAGCTTAGACGCAGGCTCTGGAAACACCATATATTTT
J: TRBJ1-1; V: TRBV5-4; D: TRBD1; size: .; CDR3: CASSLDRGPGTEAFF; DNA: TGTGCCAGCAGCTTGGACAGGGGGCCAGGCACTGAAGCTTTCTTT
J: TRBJ1-5; V: TRBV29-1; D: .; size: .; CDR3: CSVGHSNQPQHF; DNA: TGCAGCGTTGGCCATAGCAATCAGCCCCAGCATTTT
J: TRBJ1-4; V: TRBV7-9; D: .; size: .; CDR3: CASSFQNEKLFF; DNA: TGTGCCAGCAGCTTTCAGAATGAAAAACTGTTTTTT
J: TRBJ1-1; V: TRBV7-3; D: .; size: .; CDR3: CASSFYKNTEAFF; DNA: TGTGCCAGCAGCTTTTATAAGAACACTGAAGCTTTCTTT
J: TRBJ2-7; V: TRBV4-1; D: TRBD1; size: .; CDR3: CASSRDRVDEQYF; DNA: TGCGCCAGCAGTCGGGACAGGGTGGACGAGCAGTACTTC
J: TRBJ2-7; V: TRBV7-9; D: .; size: few; CDR3: CASSGPYEQYF; DNA: TGTGCCAGCAGCGGCCCCTACGAGCAGTACTTC
J: TRBJ1-1; V: TRBV14; D: .; size: .; CDR3: CASSLEGEAFF; DNA: TGTGCCAGCAGCCTCGAAGGGGAAGCTTTCTTT
J: TRBJ1-3; V: TRBV6-5; D: .; size: .; CDR3: CASSRLGSGNTIYF; DNA: TGTGCCAGCAGCAGACTGGGCTCTGGAAACACCATATATTTT
J: TRBJ2-7; V: TRBV11-2; D: .; size: .; CDR3: CASSLGQTPGEEQYF; DNA: TGTGCCAGCAGCCTTGGACAGACTCCGGGGGAAGAGCAGTACTTC
J: TRBJ2-2; V: TRBV28; D: TRBD1; size: once; CDR3: CASSLPPGQGNTGELFF; DNA: TGTGCCAGCAGTTTACCGCCGGGACAGGGAAACACCGGGGAGCTGTTTTTT
J: TRBJ2-7; V: TRBV5-1; D: .; size: .; CDR3: CASSTYGTDYEQYF; DNA: TGCGCCAGCAGCACGTACGGGACGGACTACGAGCAGTACTTC
J: TRBJ1-2; V: TRBV4-3; D: .; size: few; CDR3: CASSQIPEKGSPGYTF; DNA: TGCGCCAGCAGCCAAATTCCGGAAAAGGGGAGTCCGGGCTACACCTTC
J: TRBJ1-1; V: TRBV5-1; D: .; size: few; CDR3: CASSLVEFTEAFF; DNA: TGCGCCAGCAGCTTGGTAGAATTCACTGAAGCTTTCTTT
J: TRBJ1-2; V: TRBV27; D: .; size: .; CDR3: CASRGGQSYGYTF; DNA: TGTGCCAGCAGAGGCGGACAGTCTTATGGCTACACCTTC
J: TRBJ2-7; V: TRBV28; D: .; size: .; CDR3: CASSLWSGQGYEQYF; DNA: TGTGCCAGCAGTTTATGGTCGGGGCAGGGCTACGAGCAGTACTTC
J: TRBJ2-7; V: TRBV4-1; D: .; size: few; CDR3: CASSVRDGSYEQYF; DNA: TGCGCCAGCAGCGTTCGGGACGGGTCCTACGAGCAGTACTTC
J: TRBJ1-6; V: TRBV11-2; D: .; size: .; CDR3: CASSLAQIYNSPLHF; DNA: TGTGCCAGCAGCTTAGCACAGATATATAATTCACCCCTCCACTTT
J: TRBJ1-5; V: TRBV19; D: .; size: .; CDR3: CASSIGFLGNQPQHF; DNA: TGTGCCAGTAGTATTGGGTTCTTGGGCAATCAGCCCCAGCATTTT
J: TRBJ1-2; V: TRBV5-1; D: .; size: .; CDR3: CASSLARSRENYGYTF; DNA: TGCGCCAGCAGCTTGGCGCGGAGCCGGGAAAACTATGGCTACACCTTC
J: TRBJ2-6; V: TRBV5-1; D: .; size: .; CDR3: CASSVATGSGANVLTF; DNA: TGCGCCAGCAGCGTGGCCACAGGGTCTGGGGCCAACGTCCTGACTTTC
J: TRBJ1-2; V: TRBV10-3; D: .; size: .; CDR3: CAITGGLGYGYTF; DNA: TGTGCCATCACGGGAGGGCTAGGCTATGGCTACACCTTC
J: TRBJ2-3; V: TRBV15; D: TRBD1; size: .; CDR3: CATSRRTTGGSTDTQYF; DNA: TGTGCCACCAGCAGAAGAACGACAGGGGGTAGCACAGATACGCAGTATTTT
J: TRBJ2-6; V: TRBV9; D: TRBD1; size: .; CDR3: CASSSPPGTGSGANVLTF; DNA: TGTGCCAGCAGCTCACCACCCGGGACAGGGTCTGGGGCCAACGTCCTGACTTTC
J: TRBJ2-6; V: TRBV19; D: TRBD2; size: .; CDR3: CASSLLGTSGISSGANVLTF; DNA: TGTGCCAGTAGTCTTTTAGGGACTAGCGGGATCTCCTCTGGGGCCAACGTCCTGACTTTC
J: TRBJ2-6; V: TRBV27; D: .; size: .; CDR3: CASSFGGFGANVLTF; DNA: TGTGCCAGCAGTTTCGGAGGGTTTGGGGCCAACGTCCTGACTTTC
J: TRBJ2-7; V: TRBV6-4; D: TRBD1; size: .; CDR3: CASSYETGGNEQYF; DNA: TGTGCCAGCAGTTACGAGACAGGGGGGAACGAGCAGTACTTC
J: TRBJ2-4; V: TRBV19; D: TRBD2; size: .; CDR3: CASTTGGKGVKNIQYF; DNA: TGTGCCAGTACAACGGGGGGGAAAGGGGTCAAAAACATTCAGTACTTC